These 20 T cell receptor beta chains were sequenced from one sample in a study of blood T cells in healthy people across ages. Then a second PCR, running roughly 7 to 11 cycles, was carried out with a sample-barcoded 5' primer and a J-beta primer mix. TCRdb fed the 5' RACE reads into MiXCR, producing one record per CDR3 protein. Found here are hundreds of thousands of distinct CDR3 sequences, around 43% of them singletons; the top ten hold 25% to 30%. The sample was blood. These receptors all come from an elderly man in good health.

This clonotype was seen a single time. This chain joins TRBV3-1 and TRBJ2-3; perhaps TRBD1 as D (5 bases). This CDR3 spans 12 amino acids. Trimming left V 3 bases short and J 8 bases short, with 9 bases between. Germline CDR1 is LGHDT and CDR2 is YNNKEL (reference sequence). The chain's CDR3 is CASSQVGRTQYF. CDR3 sequence (DNA): TGTGCCAGCAGCCAGGTGGGGCGTACGCAGTATTTT.

This clonotype was seen more than once but under ten times. The chain employs TRBV6-1 and TRBJ2-5, with D perhaps TRBD1 (5 bases). The germline V gene encodes CDR1 MNHNS and CDR2 SASEGT. This CDR3 is built from 11 residues. V gave up 7 bases and J gave up 9 bases, with 12 bases separating them. The CDR3 reads CASKVQGSQYF. Written as DNA, the CDR3 is TGTGCCAGCAAAGTCCAGGGCTCCCAGTACTTC.

The V call is TRBV7-3, the J call TRBJ2-5; D is ambiguous. V was trimmed by 3 bases and J by 0 bases, leaving 11 bases between them. Germline-derived CDR1 and CDR2 are SGHTA and FQGTGA. The CDR3 loop spans 15 amino acids. The CDR3 sequence: CASSFGVSYQETQYF. The CDR3 DNA sequence: TGTGCCAGCAGCTTTGGGGTCTCGTACCAAGAGACCCAGTACTTC. Combining the CDR3 with reference TRBV7-3 and TRBJ2-5 gives the whole variable domain GAGVSQTPSNKVTEKGKYVELRCDPISGHTALYWYRQSLGQGPEFLIYFQGTGAADDSGLPNDRFFAVRPEGSVSTLKIQRTERGDSAVYLCASSFGVSYQETQYFGPGTRLLVL.

This clonotype was seen a few times. The chain combines TRBV7-2 with TRBJ2-3, with a tentative D call TRBD1 (8 bases). Germline V gives CDR1 SGHTA, CDR2 FQGNSA. V lost 5 bases and J 3 bases, leaving 18 bases between the germline ends. This CDR3 is built from 16 residues. CDR3 nucleotide sequence: TGTGCCAGCAGCCGACAAGGACAGGGAGGGACAGATACGCAGTATTTT. Residues: CASSRQGQGGTDTQYF.

The chain employs TRBV20-1 and TRBJ2-5; 7 bases fit TRBD2. Germline V gives CDR1 DFQATT, CDR2 SNEGSKA (reference sequence). This CDR3 contains 17 residues. J gave up 0 bases and V 0 bases, and 10 bases lay outside the gene matches. Here the CDR3 DNA reads TGCAGTGCTAGAGATGACGGGCTAGCGGTCGACCAAGAGACCCAGTACTTC. Translating gives CSARDDGLAVDQETQYF.

With regard to this clonotype: Possible read error: a much larger clone is one base away. The V and J genes are TRBV9 and TRBJ2-5; 9 positions match TRBD2. The DNA end is a closer match to TRBJ2-7, so the J assignment may be wrong. The length of the CDR3 is 15 residues. CDR1 SGDLS and CDR2 YYNGEE come from the germline V gene. This CDR3 reads CASSVAVSSGNEQYF. The CDR3 nucleotides read TGTGCCAGCAGCGTAGCTGTGTCTAGCGGGAACGAGCAGTACTTC.

This clonotype showed up just once. The gene calls are TRBV10-3 and TRBJ2-3; TRBD2 matches at 9 bases. This CDR3 has 16 residues. Germline CDR1 is ENHRY and CDR2 is SYGVKD. V shed 3 bases, J shed 2 bases, and the junction held 6 bases outside the gene matches. CDR3 DNA sequence: TGTGCCATCAGTGACGTGGCGGGGGGGCCCACAGATACGCAGTATTTT. Encoded protein: CAISDVAGGPTDTQYF.

The CDR3 loop is CASSFQGGGTDTQYF. In DNA form, the CDR3 reads TGTGCCAGCAGCTTTCAGGGGGGAGGAACAGATACGCAGTATTTT. The gene calls are TRBV7-9 and TRBJ2-3; perhaps TRBD1 as D (7 bases). This CDR3 region has 15 residues. Between the trimmed V and J ends, which lost 3 bases and 3 bases, there was a span of 13 bases. Germline-derived CDR1 and CDR2 are SEHNR and FQNEAQ (reference sequence).

V and J are TRBV7-2 and TRBJ2-2; 7 bases match TRBD1. The V and J ends lost 2 bases and 7 bases, in that order; junction bases with no gene match: 7. The length of the CDR3 is 15 residues. Germline V gene sequence: CDR1 SGHTA, CDR2 FQGNSA. This chain's CDR3 is CASSLTFQGDGELFF. The CDR3 coding sequence is TGTGCCAGCAGCTTAACATTTCAGGGGGACGGGGAGCTGTTTTTT.

This clonotype was seen a single time. This chain connects TRBV6-6 to TRBJ1-4; tentative D call: TRBD1 (5 bases). Trimming took 7 bases from V and 3 from J, leaving 15 bases between them. This CDR3 has 15 amino acids. Germline CDR1 MNHNY, CDR2 SVGAGI (reference sequence). The CDR3 protein is CASIHEGLANEKLFF. The CDR3 DNA sequence: TGTGCCAGCATCCACGAGGGGCTGGCTAATGAAAAACTGTTTTTT.

This clonotype was picked up a small number of times. The chain couples TRBV3-1 to TRBJ2-5, with no clear D. V was shortened by 1 base and J by 7 bases, with 7 bases between the two germline ends. Per the germline V gene, CDR1 is LGHDT and CDR2 is YNNKEL (reference sequence). This CDR3 has 12 amino acids. The chain's CDR3 is CASSQVRGTQYF. The CDR3 nucleotides read TGTGCCAGCAGCCAAGTGCGAGGGACCCAGTACTTC.

Here the CDR3 DNA reads TGTGCCAGCAGCTCCCGGAGGAGGGGGGCCCAAGAGACCCAGTACTTC. Translating gives CASSSRRRGAQETQYF. V usage is TRBV7-9 and J usage is TRBJ2-5, with D perhaps assigned TRBD1 or TRBD2 (6 bases each). The CDR3 has 16 residues. Germline V gene data show CDR1 as SEHNR and CDR2 as FQNEAQ (reference sequence). V was shortened by 4 bases and J by 1 base, with 16 bases between the two germline ends. Based on the CDR3 plus reference TRBV7-9 and TRBJ2-5, the full variable domain is DTGVSQNPRHKITKRGQNVTFRCDPISEHNRLYWYRQTLGQGPEFLTYFQNEAQLEKSRLLSDRFSAERPKGSFSTLEIQRTEQGDSAMYLCASSSRRRGAQETQYFGPGTRLLVL.

This clonotype was seen a handful of times. This sequence joins TRBV28 and TRBJ2-1; 7 nucleotides align to TRBD1. V shed 6 bases and J 5 bases; nucleotides not matched to a gene: 4. The CDR3 consists of 13 residues. The V gene's germline CDR1 is MDHEN and CDR2 SYDVKM. The CDR3 DNA reads TGTGCCAGCAGGGGACAGCCCCACAATGAGCAGTTCTTC. Its protein is CASRGQPHNEQFF. Supplemented by reference TRBV28 and TRBJ2-1, the full variable domain reads DVKVTQSSRYLVKRTGEKVFLECVQDMDHENMFWYRQDPGLGLRLIYFSYDVKMKEKGDIPEGYSVSREKKERFSLILESASTNQTSMYLCASRGQPHNEQFFGPGTRLTVL.

This sequence joins TRBV6-1 and TRBJ2-5; 12 bases align to TRBD1. V lost 7 bases, J lost 11 bases, and 11 bases stayed unmatched. In germline, CDR1 is MNHNS, CDR2 SASEGT. The CDR3 totals 14 residues. CDR3 region: CASTWDRGRGEQYF. DNA of the CDR3: TGTGCCAGCACTTGGGACAGGGGGCGCGGGGAGCAGTACTTC.

Comment on this clonotype: A much larger clone sits a single nucleotide away, making a read error possible. The V and J genes are TRBV7-2 and TRBJ2-1; perhaps D is TRBD1 or TRBD2 (5 bases each). The J call may be in error: the DNA end matches TRBJ2-7 better. Germline V gene sequence: CDR1 SGHTA, CDR2 FQGNSA. The CDR3 is 13 residues long. The CDR3 bases are TGTGCCAGCCAACGGGGCTCCTACAATGAGCAGTACTTC. It encodes CASQRGSYNEQYF.

This clonotype was seen a few times. CDR3 amino acids: CSAKVEYGYTF. Written as DNA, the CDR3 is TGCAGTGCTAAGGTGGAGTATGGCTACACCTTC. V usage is TRBV20-1 and J usage is TRBJ1-2; no definite D call. V was pared by 4 bases and J by 5 bases, with 8 bases between. Germline V gives CDR1 DFQATT, CDR2 SNEGSKA (reference sequence). This CDR3 is built from 11 residues.

The chain is built from TRBV29-1 and TRBJ2-1, with TRBD2 identical over 13 bases. Germline V gene sequence: CDR1 SQVTM, CDR2 ANQGSEA. V lost 1 base, J lost 8 bases, and 8 bases stayed unmatched. The length of the CDR3 is 16 residues. The CDR3 DNA sequence: TGCAGCGTTGAAGGTACTAGCGGGGGGGCTTACGATGAGCAGTTCTTC. Protein sequence: CSVEGTSGGAYDEQFF.

Many counts were recorded for this clonotype. This sequence joins TRBV5-1 and TRBJ1-2, with unresolved D. CDR1 SGHRS and CDR2 YFSETQ come from the germline V gene. V shed 4 bases and J shed 5 bases, with 12 bases lying between them. CDR3 size: 13 residues. The CDR3 region has the DNA TGCGCCAGCAGCGTGGCTTTTGGATATGGCTACACCTTC. Residues: CASSVAFGYGYTF.

This chain joins TRBV11-1 and TRBJ2-5; 7 nucleotides line up with TRBD1. V trimming: 4 bases; J trimming: 4 bases; junction bases outside the gene matches: 18. CDR1 is SGHAT, CDR2 FQDESV, per germline (reference sequence). The CDR3 runs 18 residues. CDR3 region: CASSSYRDRSPLGETQYF. The CDR3 bases are TGTGCCAGCAGCTCGTACCGGGACAGATCACCTTTGGGAGAGACCCAGTACTTC.

The V call is TRBV6-2 or TRBV6-3, the J call TRBJ2-2; 7 nucleotides agree with TRBD1. CDR3 size: 14 residues. Germline CDR1 reads MNHEY; CDR2 reads SVGEGT. Trimming at V came to 4 bases and at J to 1 base, leaving 0 bases not matched to a gene. The CDR3 region has the DNA TGTGCCAGCAGTTGGACAGGGAACACCGGGGAGCTGTTTTTT. Translating it yields CASSWTGNTGELFF.